This T cell receptor beta chain was observed in a study of blood T cells in healthy people across ages. This clonotype was observed a handful of times. Primed by a sample-barcoded 5' primer and a J-beta primer mix, a second PCR proceeded for 7 to 11 cycles. A template-switch adaptor containing 12 random nucleotides labeled each cDNA molecule. MiXCR, run by TCRdb on the 5' RACE reads, gives a single entry per CDR3 protein. The table has roughly 1.5 million distinct CDR3 sequences, 40% to 45% seen once; the top ten hold less than 5%. The CDR3 spans 13 residues. The ends were cut back, 8 bases at V and 2 bases at J, with 12 bases in the middle.

Sequenced: blood. This sequence joins TRBV12-3 or TRBV12-4 and TRBJ1-2; D is uncertain. The receptor's source is a woman younger than 30 in good health. CDR3: CASSKATNYGYTF. Here the CDR3 DNA reads TGTGCCAGCTCTAAAGCGACCAACTATGGCTACACCTTC.